This T cell receptor beta chain was recorded in a study of blood T cell repertoires in COVID-19. As for the study in general: Some COVID-19 samples were acute and others convalescent; all came from the United States, Italy and Spain. In each case, the material was cDNA or gDNA derived from T cells, B-cell-depleted T cells, or PBMCs.

Original processing methods: Amplification of reference gene primers provided the estimated nucleated cell counts. The assay was immunoSEQ multiplex PCR, and TCRdb's table has in-frame clones only and misses some. V and J calls plus clone size are reproduced from that table; the DNA served to infer D and trimming. Of over 200,000 clones in the sample, over 75% were seen once. The V and J ends lost 6 bases and 8 bases respectively, with 14 bases between them. This CDR3 contains 13 residues. Germline lookup yields CDR1 SGHAT and CDR2 FQDESV (reference sequence). This clone turned up a few times. Material: peripheral blood. The chain combines TRBV11-1 with TRBJ2-1; D is possibly TRBD1 (6 bases). This sequence originates from a man in his forties or fifties with active or convalescent COVID-19. The CDR3 region has the DNA TGTGCCAGCAGTCTCCAGACAGGTGATGAGCAGTTCTTC. The encoded protein is CASSLQTGDEQFF.